What follows describes a single T cell receptor beta chain. This clonotype appeared a few times. What this receptor recognizes is not known. No qualities accompany the bases; no much larger clone lies one base away. At the junction V is shortened by 1 base and J by 0 bases, with 9 bases in between. As encoded in the germline V gene, CDR1 is SQVTM while CDR2 is ANQGSEA. Counted from cysteine to phenylalanine, this CDR3 has 15 amino acids. Just the 45-base CDR3 DNA is kept, in frame starting at base 1. Library prep was done by RT-PCR. Sequenced using an Illumina HiSeq 2500. TCRdb itself trimmed the public reads at Q25 with fastp, ran MiXCR and retained productive beta chains. A single entry per CDR3 protein holds the most common genes and DNA from its merged rows. In this sample the table shows hundreds of thousands of distinct CDR3 sequences, about 10% of which occur a single time. The ten largest clones represent approximately 11% of the sample.

These data originate in a study of response to subunit inactivated influenza vaccine (dated by TCRdb to between 2018 and 2020). Study-wide context: Deep quantitative T cell receptor repertoire profiling was used in the study to track responses to a trivalent subunit inactivated influenza vaccine.

Paper-wide results and their limitations: It was suggested by the authors that each seasonal influenza vaccination may recruit only a limited number of new T cells.

These same records also appear under a second study, on T cells expressing NK-cell markers. Looking at the second paper: The TCR beta cDNA libraries were made using 5'RACE template switching, a step that added both a universal primer site and unique molecular identifiers. In sorted CD3+CD56+NKG2C+, CD3+CD56+NKG2C- and CD3+CD56-NKG2C+ T-cell subsets from about 8 donors, TCR beta-chain repertoires were profiled. Seven of the eight sequenced donors were HCMV-seropositive and one was HCMV-seronegative. In several experiments an anti-gammadeltaTCR antibody was added to restrict sorting to alphabetaTCR-expressing T cells. In more than five donors, the dominant CD3+CD56+NKG2C+ clonotypes were found to rank among the top 10 CD8+ clonotypes and to make up about 1.0-7.0% of CD8+ T cells. Those dominant clonotypes were again the most abundant among CD3+CD56-NKG2C+ cells in a handful of donors, at about 25-60.1%. It remained unclear whether the expanded NKG2C-expressing T cell clones were specific for HCMV antigens. The study sequenced eight donors, all healthy volunteers chosen at random: three men and five women. HCMV serostatus was determined by detecting HCMV-specific IgG in serum with a commercial ELISA kit. Peripheral blood mononuclear cells were isolated from blood by Ficoll density gradient centrifugation. For five or six donors, unsorted PBMC were also used to sequence bulk peripheral blood T-cell repertoires. cDNA synthesis was primed from the TCR beta constant segment and was followed by two successive PCR amplification steps. Sequencing of the libraries produced 2 x 150 bp reads on Illumina HiSeq 2000/2500, MiSeq or NextSeq. MIGEC handled demultiplexing of the reads and grouping by UMI, while MiTCR was used to assemble and quantify clonotypes. To exclude erroneous sequences, only TCR cDNA sequences supported by at least two reads were retained. The tcR package was used for downstream repertoire analysis, and clonotypes were matched across fractions by CDR3 nucleotide sequence plus V segment. VDJmatch was used to annotate antigen specificity against VDJdb, with one amino acid substitution in CDR3 allowed.

The sample here was PBMCs from blood, taken on the day of vaccination. The TCR sequence derives from a man aged 50 or older who received an inactivated influenza vaccine. Donor details come from another sample of the same person, matched by shared clones. The sequence joins TRBV29-1 to TRBJ1-4; the D gene remains uncertain. The CDR3 is CSVEALSATNEKLFF. The nucleotides read TGCAGCGTTGAAGCGTTAAGTGCAACTAATGAAAAACTGTTTTTT.